The 3 T cell receptor beta chains below come from one sample, sequenced in a study of low-dose radiotherapy and immunotherapy resistance in tumors. Primers targeting TRAV and TRBV primed first-strand cDNA, covering alpha and beta chains. TCR amplification used 15 to 20 PCR cycles, a constant-region primer and a V-primer adapter. MiXCR, applied by TCRdb to the reads, yields one record per CDR3 protein. The table lists about 9,800 distinct CDR3 sequences, around 40% of them singletons. These receptors all stem from a human donor with advanced metastatic prostate, ovarian, gallbladder or colorectal cancer (not recorded which). This table probably holds off-target reads from a library built for another chain.

This chain connects TRBV12-3 or TRBV12-4 to TRBJ2-6; 16 bases agree with TRBD2. After removal of 2 bases from V and 1 base from J, the junction contained 11 bases not matched to a gene. This CDR3 contains 22 residues. CDR3: CASSLRNWGLAGGPSGANVLTF. The CDR3 DNA reads TGTGCCAGCAGTTTAAGGAATTGGGGACTAGCGGGAGGGCCGTCTGGGGCCAACGTCCTGACTTTC.

This clonotype was counted only a few times. The chain uses TRBV20-1 and TRBJ1-5; D perhaps matches TRBD1 (6 bases). The germline gives CDR1 DFQATT, CDR2 SNEGSKA (reference sequence). This CDR3 spans 12 amino acids. V lost 6 bases, J lost 5 bases, and 11 bases lay in between. CDR3 in DNA: TGCAGTGCGGCATCAGGGGATCAGCCCCAGCATTTT. Translated: CSAASGDQPQHF.

This chain connects TRBV4-2 to TRBJ2-1; 8 positions agree with TRBD2. The CDR3 totals 16 residues. The ends lost 4 bases at V and 2 bases at J; junction bases unmatched: 7. Germline CDR1 and CDR2: LGHNA and YNFKEQ. CDR3 in DNA: TGTGCCAGCAGCCTCCAGTCGGGGGGGCCCTACAATGAGCAGTTCTTC. Protein sequence: CASSLQSGGPYNEQFF.